This T cell receptor (beta chain) was retrieved from a study of CD8 T cells in Susac syndrome. Points from the study as a whole: That the number of individuals in its TCR sequencing and HLA analysis was relatively small was acknowledged by the study.

The germline CDR1 and CDR2 sequences are SGHRS and YFSETQ. The J segment lost 8 bases and the V segment lost 7 bases, leaving 10 bases of the junction unmatched. This CDR3 is 14 amino acids long. With random hexamers, roughly 0.5 to 1 ug RNA was reverse transcribed. Amplification of TCR beta CDR3 was carried out by immunoSEQ multiplex PCR, which covered 54 Vbeta and 13 Jbeta segments. TCRdb passed the immunoSEQ multiplex PCR reads through MiXCR, listing each CDR3 protein once. In the table there are a few hundred thousand distinct CDR3 sequences, 80% to 95% of which are singletons. In the case of this clonotype: Antigen unknown.

The V gene is TRBV5-1, the J gene TRBJ2-1; 9 bases fit TRBD1. This TCR was recovered from a human donor with multiple sclerosis. The sequencing sample was made of CD8+ T cells from PBMCs. CDR3 DNA: TGCGCCAGCGCCCCGGGACAGGGAAGGGATGAGCAGTTCTTC. Residues: CASAPGQGRDEQFF.